This T cell receptor beta chain was retrieved from a study of T cells in Graves' hyperthyroidism and ophthalmopathy. The overall study: At initial diagnosis, before any treatment had begun, peripheral blood was obtained. General observations from the study: Ophthalmopathy was told apart from stable hyperthyroidism by a 13 V-J model.

The sample holds a few counts of this clonotype. Its antigen is undetermined. The CDR3 contains 15 residues. The germline gives CDR1 KGHDR, CDR2 SFDVKD. The germline V and J ends were trimmed by 0 bases and 6 bases, with 11 bases remaining between them. Template material for amplifying TCR beta CDR3 regions consisted of RNA transcripts. An initial round of RT-PCR targeting the TCR CDR3 relied on the HTBI primer set. From the multiplex PCR reads, TCRdb called clonotypes with MiXCR, one entry per CDR3 protein. This sample has hundreds of thousands of distinct CDR3 sequences, with about 14% found just once. Those with hyperthyroidism were 18 to 65 years old, newly diagnosed, and ill for under 2 months. Approximately 10 ml of fresh peripheral blood supplied the PBMCs.

The V call is TRBV24-1, the J call TRBJ2-1; D gene unclear. The source material was blood. The sequence was obtained from a woman aged 25 to 39 with Graves' hyperthyroidism. The CDR3 sequence is CATSDLLSGGNEQFF. In nucleotides, the CDR3 is TGTGCCACCAGTGATTTGCTCTCCGGTGGCAATGAGCAGTTCTTC.